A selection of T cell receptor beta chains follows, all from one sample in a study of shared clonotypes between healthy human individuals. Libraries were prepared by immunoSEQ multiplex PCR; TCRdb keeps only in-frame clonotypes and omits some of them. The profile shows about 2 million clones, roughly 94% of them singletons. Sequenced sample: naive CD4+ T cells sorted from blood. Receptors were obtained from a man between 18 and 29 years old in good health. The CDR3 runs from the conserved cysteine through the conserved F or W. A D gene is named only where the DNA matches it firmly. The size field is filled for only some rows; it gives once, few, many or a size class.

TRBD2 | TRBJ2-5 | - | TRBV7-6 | CASSSRPSGSLEETQYF | TGTGCCAGCAGCTCCCGTCCTAGCGGGAGTCTTGAAGAGACCCAGTACTTC
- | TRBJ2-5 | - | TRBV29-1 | CSVASTVETQYF | TGCAGCGTTGCTAGCACCGTCGAGACCCAGTACTTC
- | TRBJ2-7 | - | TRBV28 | CASSSGNDEQYF | TGTGCCAGCAGTTCAGGTAACGACGAGCAGTACTTC
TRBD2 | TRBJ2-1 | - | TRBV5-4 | CASSLGTGTTNEQFF | TGTGCCAGCAGCTTGGGGACCGGGACTACCAATGAGCAGTTCTTC
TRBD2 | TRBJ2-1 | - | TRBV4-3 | CASSSGGHNEQFF | TGCGCCAGCAGCTCGGGAGGGCACAATGAGCAGTTCTTC
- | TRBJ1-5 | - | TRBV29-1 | CSALITGKSNQPQHF | TGCAGCGCCCTGATTACAGGGAAGAGCAATCAGCCCCAGCATTTT
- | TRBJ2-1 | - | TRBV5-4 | CASSLSGTRNEQFF | TGTGCCAGCAGCTTGTCTGGGACTCGCAATGAGCAGTTCTTC
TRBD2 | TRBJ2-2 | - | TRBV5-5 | CASSLAAGGLAAGELFF | TGTGCCAGCAGCTTGGCCGCGGGGGGCCTTGCCGCCGGGGAGCTGTTTTTT
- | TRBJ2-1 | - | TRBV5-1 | CASSAYNEQFF | TGCGCCAGCAGCGCCTACAATGAGCAGTTCTTC
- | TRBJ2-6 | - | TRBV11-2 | CASSSERGEGANVLTF | TGTGCCAGCAGCTCCGAGAGGGGGGAAGGGGCCAACGTCCTGACTTTC
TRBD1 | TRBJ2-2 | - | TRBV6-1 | CASSSTGVTGELFF | TGTGCCAGCAGCAGTACAGGGGTCACCGGGGAGCTGTTTTTT
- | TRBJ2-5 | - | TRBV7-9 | CASSPRVEGRETQYF | TGTGCCAGCAGCCCGCGAGTCGAGGGACGGGAGACCCAGTACTTC
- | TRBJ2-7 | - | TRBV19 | CASRGTDTYEQYF | TGTGCCAGCCGCGGGACAGACACCTACGAGCAGTACTTC
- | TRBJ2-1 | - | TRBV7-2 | CASSLVLASYNEQFF | TGTGCCAGCAGCTTAGTTCTAGCCTCTTACAATGAGCAGTTCTTC
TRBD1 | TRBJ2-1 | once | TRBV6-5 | CASRGQGGNYNEQFF | TGTGCCAGCAGGGGACAGGGAGGAAATTACAATGAGCAGTTCTTC
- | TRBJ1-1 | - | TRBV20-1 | CSASSPFEAFF | TGCAGTGCTAGTAGCCCATTTGAAGCTTTCTTT
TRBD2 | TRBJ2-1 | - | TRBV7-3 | CASSKGLAGIYEQFF | TGTGCCAGCAGTAAGGGACTAGCGGGAATATATGAGCAGTTCTTC
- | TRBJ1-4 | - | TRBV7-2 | CASSLEVAEKLFF | TGTGCCAGCAGCTTAGAGGTAGCTGAAAAACTGTTTTTT
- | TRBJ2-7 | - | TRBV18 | CASSPPTGQYNSYEQYF | TGTGCCAGCTCACCACCTACAGGACAATATAACTCCTACGAGCAGTACTTC
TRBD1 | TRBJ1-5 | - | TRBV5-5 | CASSLEEGANQPQHF | TGTGCCAGCAGCTTGGAGGAGGGGGCGAATCAGCCCCAGCATTTT
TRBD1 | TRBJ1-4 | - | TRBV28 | CASSPPTGGVEKLFF | TGTGCCAGCAGTCCACCGACAGGGGGCGTTGAAAAACTGTTTTTT
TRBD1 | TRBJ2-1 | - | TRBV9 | CASSGSGTGSYNEQFF | TGTGCCAGCAGCGGATCCGGGACAGGGTCCTACAATGAGCAGTTCTTC
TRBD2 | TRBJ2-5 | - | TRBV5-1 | CASIFSPGLAGIETQYF | TGCGCCAGCATCTTTTCCCCGGGACTAGCGGGAATAGAGACCCAGTACTTC
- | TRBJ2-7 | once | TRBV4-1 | CASSQDTAGVYEQYF | TGCGCCAGCAGCCAAGATACGGCTGGGGTCTACGAGCAGTACTTC
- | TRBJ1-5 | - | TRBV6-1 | CASRGGVGQPQHF | TGTGCCAGCAGAGGGGGGGTGGGACAGCCCCAGCATTTT
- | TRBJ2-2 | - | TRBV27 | CASSLFGGKTGELFF | TGTGCCAGCAGTTTATTTGGGGGAAAAACCGGGGAGCTGTTTTTT
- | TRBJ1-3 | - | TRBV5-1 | CASSLELGVSGNTIYF | TGCGCCAGCAGCTTGGAATTGGGGGTCTCTGGAAACACCATATATTTT
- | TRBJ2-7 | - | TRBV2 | CASKVQGGEQYF | TGTGCCAGCAAGGTTCAGGGGGGTGAGCAGTACTTC
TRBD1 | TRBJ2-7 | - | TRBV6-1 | CASSQPGQGAVQYF | TGTGCCAGCAGCCAGCCGGGACAGGGGGCGGTGCAGTACTTC
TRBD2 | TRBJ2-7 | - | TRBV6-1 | CASTPAGGSSYEQYF | TGTGCCAGCACCCCAGCGGGAGGGAGCTCCTACGAGCAGTACTTC
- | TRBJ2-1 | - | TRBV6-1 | CASSVRRTPIPMGNEQFF | TGTGCCAGCAGTGTTCGACGGACCCCGATCCCCATGGGGAATGAGCAGTTCTTC
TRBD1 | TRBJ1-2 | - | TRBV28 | CASSYPAGGVGGYTF | TGTGCCAGCAGTTACCCCGCAGGGGGCGTAGGAGGCTACACCTTC
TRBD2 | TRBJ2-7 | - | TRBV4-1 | CASSHPASGSYEQYF | TGCGCCAGCAGCCACCCGGCTAGCGGGTCCTACGAGCAGTACTTC
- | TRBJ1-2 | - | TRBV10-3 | CAISEGRGHTNYGYTF | TGTGCCATCAGTGAGGGCAGGGGTCATACTAACTATGGCTACACCTTC
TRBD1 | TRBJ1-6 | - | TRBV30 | CAWSGQGASPLHF | TGTGCCTGGAGCGGACAGGGGGCTTCACCCCTCCACTTT
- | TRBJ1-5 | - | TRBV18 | CASSPGLNQPQHF | TGTGCCAGCTCACCCGGGTTGAATCAGCCCCAGCATTTT
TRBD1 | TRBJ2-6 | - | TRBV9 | CASSATRDRTHTGANVLTF | TGTGCCAGCAGCGCCACCAGGGACAGGACGCATACTGGGGCCAACGTCCTGACTTTC
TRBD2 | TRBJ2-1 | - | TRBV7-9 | CASSFTRGGPAPEGNEQFF | TGTGCCAGCAGCTTTACTCGGGGGGGTCCCGCGCCAGAGGGCAATGAGCAGTTCTTC
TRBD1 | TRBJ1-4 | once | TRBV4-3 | CASSPLTGASEKLFF | TGCGCCAGCAGCCCCCTCACAGGGGCCAGTGAAAAACTGTTTTTT
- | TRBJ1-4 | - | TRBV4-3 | CASSQVTVNEKLFF | TGCGCCAGCAGCCAAGTGACAGTAAATGAAAAACTGTTTTTT
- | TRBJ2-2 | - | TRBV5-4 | CASSADQTGELFF | TGTGCCAGCAGCGCGGACCAAACCGGGGAGCTGTTTTTT
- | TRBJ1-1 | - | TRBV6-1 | CAPNGTNTEAFF | TGTGCCCCCAATGGCACGAACACTGAAGCTTTCTTT
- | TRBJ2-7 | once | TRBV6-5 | CASSYSEGFGSYEQYF | TGTGCCAGCAGTTACTCGGAGGGGTTTGGCTCCTACGAGCAGTACTTC
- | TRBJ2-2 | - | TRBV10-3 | CAISLHEGSPGTGELFF | TGTGCCATCAGTTTACACGAAGGCTCCCCAGGGACGGGGGAGCTGTTTTTT
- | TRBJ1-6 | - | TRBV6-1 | CASRQQGNSPLHF | TGTGCCAGCAGACAACAAGGAAATTCACCCCTCCACTTT